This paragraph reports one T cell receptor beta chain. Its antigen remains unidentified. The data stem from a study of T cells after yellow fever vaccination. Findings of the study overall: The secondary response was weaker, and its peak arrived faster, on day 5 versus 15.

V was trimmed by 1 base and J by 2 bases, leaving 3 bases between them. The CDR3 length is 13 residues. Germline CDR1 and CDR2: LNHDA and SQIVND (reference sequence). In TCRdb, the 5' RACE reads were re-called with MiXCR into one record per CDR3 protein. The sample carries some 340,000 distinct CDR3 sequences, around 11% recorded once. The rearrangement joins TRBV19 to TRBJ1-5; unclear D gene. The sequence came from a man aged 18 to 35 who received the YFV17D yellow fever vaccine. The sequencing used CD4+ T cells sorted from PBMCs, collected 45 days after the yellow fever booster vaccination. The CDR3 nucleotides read TGTGCCAGTAGTATAGTAGGCAATCAGCCCCAGCATTTT. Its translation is CASSIVGNQPQHF. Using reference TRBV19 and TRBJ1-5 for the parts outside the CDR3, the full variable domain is DGGITQSPKYLFRKEGQNVTLSCEQNLNHDAMYWYRQDPGQGLRLIYYSQIVNDFQKGDIAEGYSVSREKKESFPLTVTSAQKNPTAFYLCASSIVGNQPQHFGDGTRLSIL.